This T cell receptor (beta chain) was sequenced during a study of T cells after yellow fever vaccination. About the research overall: Libraries from low-cell-number fractions were prepared with the SMART-Seq v4 Ultra Low Input RNA kit.

TCR cDNA was made by 5'RACE template switching, adding a universal primer site and UMIs. TCRdb fed the 5' RACE reads into MiXCR, producing one record per CDR3 protein. The sample includes about 300,000 distinct CDR3 sequences, roughly 9% seen only once; the top ten take about 3%. Per the germline V gene, CDR1 is SNHLY and CDR2 is FYNNEI. This CDR3 region has 13 residues. Trimming took 7 bases from V and 0 from J; bases not matched to a gene: 2. The sample consisted of CD4+ T cells sorted from PBMCs, taken 5 days after the yellow fever booster vaccination. This rearrangement joins TRBV2 to TRBJ1-1; 7 bases fit TRBD1. The receptor comes from a man younger than 35 who received the YFV17D yellow fever vaccine. The CDR3 protein is CASMGQLNTEAFF. In DNA form, the CDR3 reads TGTGCCAGCATGGGACAGCTGAACACTGAAGCTTTCTTT.